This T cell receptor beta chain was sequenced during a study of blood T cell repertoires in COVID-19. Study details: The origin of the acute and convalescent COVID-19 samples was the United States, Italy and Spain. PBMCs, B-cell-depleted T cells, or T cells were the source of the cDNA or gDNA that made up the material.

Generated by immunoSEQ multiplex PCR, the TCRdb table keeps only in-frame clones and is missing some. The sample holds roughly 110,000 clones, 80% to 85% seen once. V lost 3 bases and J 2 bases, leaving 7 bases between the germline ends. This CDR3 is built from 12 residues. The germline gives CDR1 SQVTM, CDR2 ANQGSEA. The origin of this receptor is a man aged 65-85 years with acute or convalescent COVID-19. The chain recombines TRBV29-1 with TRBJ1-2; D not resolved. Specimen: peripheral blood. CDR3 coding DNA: TGCAGCGTTGAGCCGGAGAACTATGGCTACACCTTC. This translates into CSVEPENYGYTF.